This T cell receptor beta chain was retrieved from a study of T cell changes during pregnancy in multiple sclerosis. Relative to its sample, this clone is large. The CDR3 is 16 residues long. CDR1 KGHSH and CDR2 LQKENI come from the germline V gene. V shed 1 base and J shed 0 bases, with 10 bases lying between them. Libraries were prepared by immunoSEQ multiplex PCR; TCRdb keeps only in-frame clonotypes and omits some of them. This table has about 50,000 clones, approximately 91% appearing once. The clonotype comes from a female donor with multiple sclerosis, enrolled in a pregnancy study. The input for sequencing was CD8+ T cells from peripheral blood mononuclear cells, taken after pregnancy. The chain carries TRBV18 and TRBJ1-3; D remains unclear. CDR3 nucleotides: TGTGCCAGCTCACCACGGAGACTAAACTCTGGAAACACCATATATTTT. It codes for CASSPRRLNSGNTIYF.